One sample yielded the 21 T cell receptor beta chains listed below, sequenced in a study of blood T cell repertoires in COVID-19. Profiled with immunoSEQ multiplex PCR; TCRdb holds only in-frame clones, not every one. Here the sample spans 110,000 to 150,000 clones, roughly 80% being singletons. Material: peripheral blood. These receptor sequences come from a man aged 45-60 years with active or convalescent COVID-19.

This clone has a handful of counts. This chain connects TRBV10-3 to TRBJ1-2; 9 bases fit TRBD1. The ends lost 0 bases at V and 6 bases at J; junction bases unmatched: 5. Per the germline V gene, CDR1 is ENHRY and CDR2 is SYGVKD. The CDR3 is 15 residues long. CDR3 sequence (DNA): TGTGCCATCAGTGAGTCGGGACAGGGAGGAGATGGCTACACCTTC. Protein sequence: CAISESGQGGDGYTF.

The CDR3: CASSLGDRLQETQYF. As DNA, the CDR3 is TGTGCCAGCAGCTTAGGGGACAGGCTCCAAGAGACCCAGTACTTC. V gene TRBV11-3 combines with J gene TRBJ2-5, with TRBD1 matching 8 bases. Per the germline V gene, CDR1 is SGHNT and CDR2 is YENEEA. Trimming cost V 1 base and J 1 base; bases outside gene matches: 2. The CDR3 extends over 15 amino acids.

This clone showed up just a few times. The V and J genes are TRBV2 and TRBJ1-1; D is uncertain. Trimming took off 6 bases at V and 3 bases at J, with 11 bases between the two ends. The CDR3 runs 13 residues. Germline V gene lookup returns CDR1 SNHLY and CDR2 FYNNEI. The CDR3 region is CASRRSEDTEAFF. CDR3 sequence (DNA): TGTGCCAGCAGGCGGTCGGAGGACACTGAAGCTTTCTTT.

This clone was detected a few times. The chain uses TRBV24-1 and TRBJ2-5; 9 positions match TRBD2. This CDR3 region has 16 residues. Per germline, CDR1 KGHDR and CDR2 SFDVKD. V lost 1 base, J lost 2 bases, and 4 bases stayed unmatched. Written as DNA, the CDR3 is TGTGCCACCAGTGATTTTAGACTAGCGGAGCAAGAGACCCAGTACTTC. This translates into CATSDFRLAEQETQYF.

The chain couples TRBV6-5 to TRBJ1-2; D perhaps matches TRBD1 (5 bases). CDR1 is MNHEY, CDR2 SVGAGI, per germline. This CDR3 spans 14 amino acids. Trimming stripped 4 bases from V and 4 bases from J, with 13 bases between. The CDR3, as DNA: TGTGCCAGCAGTTGGCAGGGTGAGCCCTATGGCTACACCTTC. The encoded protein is CASSWQGEPYGYTF.

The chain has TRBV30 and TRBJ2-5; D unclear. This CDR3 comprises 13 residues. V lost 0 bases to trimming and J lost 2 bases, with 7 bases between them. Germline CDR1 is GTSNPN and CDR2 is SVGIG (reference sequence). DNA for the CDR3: TGTGCCTGGAGTGTCGAGCGTCAAGAGACCCAGTACTTC. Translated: CAWSVERQETQYF. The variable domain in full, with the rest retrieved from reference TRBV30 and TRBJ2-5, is SQTIHQWPATLVQPVGSPLSLECTVEGTSNPNLYWYRQAAGRGLQLLFYSVGIGQISSEVPQNLSASRPQDRQFILSSKKLLLSDSGFYLCAWSVERQETQYFGPGTRLLVL.

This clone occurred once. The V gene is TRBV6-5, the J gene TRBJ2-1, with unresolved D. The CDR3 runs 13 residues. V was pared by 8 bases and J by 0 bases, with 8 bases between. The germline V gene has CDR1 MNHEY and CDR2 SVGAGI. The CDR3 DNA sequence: TGTGCCAGCCAGACTTACTCCTACAATGAGCAGTTCTTC. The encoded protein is CASQTYSYNEQFF.

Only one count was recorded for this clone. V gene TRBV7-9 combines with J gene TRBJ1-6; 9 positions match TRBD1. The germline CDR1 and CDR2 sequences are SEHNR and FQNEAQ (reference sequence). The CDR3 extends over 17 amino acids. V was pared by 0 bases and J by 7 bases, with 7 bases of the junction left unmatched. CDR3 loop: CASSLALTGGWNSPLHF. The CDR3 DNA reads TGTGCCAGCAGCTTAGCGCTAACAGGGGGCTGGAATTCACCCCTCCACTTT. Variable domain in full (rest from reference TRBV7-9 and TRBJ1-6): DTGVSQNPRHKITKRGQNVTFRCDPISEHNRLYWYRQTLGQGPEFLTYFQNEAQLEKSRLLSDRFSAERPKGSFSTLEIQRTEQGDSAMYLCASSLALTGGWNSPLHFGNGTRLTVT.

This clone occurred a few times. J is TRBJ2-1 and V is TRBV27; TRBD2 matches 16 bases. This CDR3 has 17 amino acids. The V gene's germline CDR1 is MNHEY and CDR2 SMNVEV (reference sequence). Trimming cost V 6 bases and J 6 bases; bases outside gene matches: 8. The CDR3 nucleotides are TGTGCCAGCAGCCCCGGGACTAGCGGGAGGGGGGTCAATGAGCAGTTCTTC. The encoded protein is CASSPGTSGRGVNEQFF.

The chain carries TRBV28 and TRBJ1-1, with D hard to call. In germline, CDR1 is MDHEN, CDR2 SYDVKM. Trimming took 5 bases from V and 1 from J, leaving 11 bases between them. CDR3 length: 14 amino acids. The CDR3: CASSATWANTEAFF. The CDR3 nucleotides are TGTGCCAGCAGTGCCACCTGGGCGAACACTGAAGCTTTCTTT.

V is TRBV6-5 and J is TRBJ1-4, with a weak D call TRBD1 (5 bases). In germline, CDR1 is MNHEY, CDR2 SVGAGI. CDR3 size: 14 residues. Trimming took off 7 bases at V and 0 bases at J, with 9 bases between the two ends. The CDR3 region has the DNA TGTGCCAGCACCGACAGTGCAACTAATGAAAAACTGTTTTTT. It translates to CASTDSATNEKLFF.

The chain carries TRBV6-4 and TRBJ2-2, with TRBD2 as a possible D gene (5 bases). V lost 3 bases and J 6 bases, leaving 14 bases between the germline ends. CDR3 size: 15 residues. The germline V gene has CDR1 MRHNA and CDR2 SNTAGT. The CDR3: CASSERETGSGELFF. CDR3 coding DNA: TGTGCCAGCAGTGAGAGGGAAACGGGATCCGGGGAGCTGTTTTTT.

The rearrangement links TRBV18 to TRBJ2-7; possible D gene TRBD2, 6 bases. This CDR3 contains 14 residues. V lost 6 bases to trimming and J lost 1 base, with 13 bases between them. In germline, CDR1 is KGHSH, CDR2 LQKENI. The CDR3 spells CASSPGTASYEQYF. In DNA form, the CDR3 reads TGTGCCAGCTCTCCCGGGACTGCTTCCTACGAGCAGTACTTC.

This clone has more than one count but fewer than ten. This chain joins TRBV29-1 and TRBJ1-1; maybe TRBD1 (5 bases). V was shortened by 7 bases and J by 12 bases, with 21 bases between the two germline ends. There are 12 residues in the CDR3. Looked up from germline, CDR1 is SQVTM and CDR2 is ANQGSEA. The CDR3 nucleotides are TGCAGCGCCTTAACGGGGGGGGGTCAGACTTTCTTT. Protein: CSALTGGGQTFF. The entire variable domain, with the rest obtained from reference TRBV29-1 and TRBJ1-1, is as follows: SAVISQKPSRDICQRGTSLTIQCQVDSQVTMMFWYRQQPGQSLTLIATANQGSEATYESGFVIDKFPISRPNLTFSTLTVSNMSPEDSSIYLCSALTGGGQTFFGQGTRLTVV.

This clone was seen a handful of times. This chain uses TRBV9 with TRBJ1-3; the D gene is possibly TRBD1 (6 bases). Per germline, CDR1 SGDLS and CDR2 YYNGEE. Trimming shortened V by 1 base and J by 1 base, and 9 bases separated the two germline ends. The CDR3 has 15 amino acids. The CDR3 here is CASSVKGVSGNTIYF. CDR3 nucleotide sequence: TGTGCCAGCAGCGTAAAGGGGGTGTCTGGAAACACCATATATTTT.

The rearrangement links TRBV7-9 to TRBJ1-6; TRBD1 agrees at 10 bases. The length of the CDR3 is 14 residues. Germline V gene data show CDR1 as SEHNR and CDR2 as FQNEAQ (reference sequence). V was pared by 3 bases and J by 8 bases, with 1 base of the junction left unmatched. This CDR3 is CASSFGTGDSPLHF. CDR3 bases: TGTGCCAGCAGCTTTGGGACAGGGGATTCACCCCTCCACTTT.

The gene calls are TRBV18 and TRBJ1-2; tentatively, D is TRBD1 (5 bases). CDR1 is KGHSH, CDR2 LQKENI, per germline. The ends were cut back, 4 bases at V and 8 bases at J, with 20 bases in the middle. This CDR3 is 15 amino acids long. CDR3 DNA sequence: TGTGCCAGCTCACTCAACCCCCAGAGGGGAGGAGGCTACACCTTC. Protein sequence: CASSLNPQRGGGYTF.

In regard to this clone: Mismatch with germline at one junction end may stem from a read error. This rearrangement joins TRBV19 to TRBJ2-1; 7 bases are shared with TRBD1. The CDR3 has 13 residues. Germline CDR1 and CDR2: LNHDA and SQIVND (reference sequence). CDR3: CASSIALDRVLIF. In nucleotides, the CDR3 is TGTGCCAGTAGTATAGCCCTAGACAGGGTGTTGATCTTC.

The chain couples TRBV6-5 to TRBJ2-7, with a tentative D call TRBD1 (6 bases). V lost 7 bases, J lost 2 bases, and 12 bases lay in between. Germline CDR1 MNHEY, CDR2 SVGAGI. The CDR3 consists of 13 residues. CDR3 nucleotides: TGTGCCAGCACGAGACAGGAAACCTACGAGCAGTACTTC. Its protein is CASTRQETYEQYF.

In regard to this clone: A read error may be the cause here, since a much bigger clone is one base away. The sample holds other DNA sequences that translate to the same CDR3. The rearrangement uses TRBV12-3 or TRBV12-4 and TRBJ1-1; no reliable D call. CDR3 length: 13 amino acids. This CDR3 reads CASSFDTNTEAFF. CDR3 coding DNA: TGTGCCAGTAGTTTCGACACGAACACTGAAGCTTTCTTT.

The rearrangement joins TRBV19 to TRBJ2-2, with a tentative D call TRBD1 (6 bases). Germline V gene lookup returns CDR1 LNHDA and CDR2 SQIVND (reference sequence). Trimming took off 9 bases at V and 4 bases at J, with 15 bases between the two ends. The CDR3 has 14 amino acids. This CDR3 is CASAQGQITGELFF. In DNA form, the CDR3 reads TGTGCCAGCGCCCAGGGACAAATCACCGGGGAGCTGTTTTTT.